Following are 17 T cell receptor beta chains from one sample sequenced in a study of shared clonotypes between healthy human individuals. Only in-frame clones appear in the TCRdb table, and some are missing; sequencing was by immunoSEQ multiplex PCR. This table holds 2 million or so clones, about 95% found once. The material sequenced was naive CD4+ T cells sorted from blood. Subset noted: CD45RA+ positively selected. The receptors originated from a man aged 18 to 29 in good health.

V gene TRBV7-9 combines with J gene TRBJ2-5, with D tentatively TRBD2 (6 bases). Germline CDR1 SEHNR, CDR2 FQNEAQ (reference sequence). V lost 1 base, J lost 2 bases, and 20 bases lay in between. CDR3 size: 18 residues. CDR3 protein: CASSLGSTASAYQETQYF. As DNA, the CDR3 is TGTGCCAGCAGCTTAGGGTCCACCGCTAGCGCATATCAAGAGACCCAGTACTTC.

Only a few counts were recorded for this clone. The CDR3 sequence is CASSLEPNQETQYF. For the CDR3, the DNA is TGCGCCAGCAGCTTGGAACCTAACCAAGAGACCCAGTACTTC. The chain recombines TRBV5-1 with TRBJ2-5; D call uncertain. Between the trimmed V and J ends, which lost 0 bases and 0 bases, there was a span of 6 bases. CDR1 is SGHRS and CDR2 is YFSETQ in the germline V gene. This CDR3 comprises 14 residues.

This rearrangement joins TRBV7-9 to TRBJ1-4; TRBD1 aligns across 7 bases. The germline V gene encodes CDR1 SEHNR and CDR2 FQNEAQ (reference sequence). After removal of 5 bases from V and 4 bases from J, the junction contained 10 bases not matched to a gene. This CDR3 spans 16 amino acids. The CDR3 here is CASSIYGQVDNEKLFF. CDR3 DNA: TGTGCCAGCAGCATATACGGACAGGTGGATAATGAAAAACTGTTTTTT.

The chain joins TRBV27 to TRBJ2-6; D remains ambiguous. V lost 5 bases and J 0 bases, leaving 11 bases between the germline ends. In germline, CDR1 is MNHEY, CDR2 SMNVEV (reference sequence). CDR3 length: 16 residues. CDR3: CASSPRTISGANVLTF. The CDR3 DNA follows: TGTGCCAGCAGTCCGAGAACAATCTCTGGGGCCAACGTCCTGACTTTC.

The chain carries TRBV7-8 and TRBJ2-3, with TRBD1 matching over 7 bases. The CDR3 consists of 15 residues. The V gene end was trimmed by 5 bases and the J gene end by 2 bases; junction bases not matched to a gene: 7. Germline V lookup: CDR1 SGHVS, CDR2 FQNEAQ. The CDR3 region has the DNA TGTGCCAGCAGCCCGACGGGACAGATCACAGATACGCAGTATTTT. Translation gives CASSPTGQITDTQYF.

This clone occurred once. The V gene is TRBV10-3, the J gene TRBJ2-3; the D is unclear. Germline-derived CDR1 and CDR2 are ENHRY and SYGVKD. This CDR3 comprises 14 residues. Trimming pared 6 bases from V and 2 bases from J, leaving 12 bases between. CDR3 region: CAIRDPYSTDTQYF. CDR3 in DNA: TGTGCCATCAGGGACCCCTACTCCACAGATACGCAGTATTTT.

The chain carries TRBV23-1 and TRBJ2-3; D unclear. TRBV23-1 is an ORF, and what it does is uncertain. Trimming left V 7 bases short and J 4 bases short, with 9 bases between. The CDR3 covers 12 residues. The chain's CDR3 is CASIVFADTQYF. CDR3 DNA: TGCGCCAGCATTGTCTTCGCAGATACGCAGTATTTT.

A note on this clone: This specimen includes other DNA sequences encoding the same CDR3. The chain carries TRBV18 and TRBJ1-5, with 8 bases that match TRBD1. V lost 3 bases, J lost 7 bases, and 5 bases stayed unmatched. CDR3 size: 14 residues. Germline V gives CDR1 KGHSH, CDR2 LQKENI. The CDR3 is CASSPGQGGQPQHF. The CDR3 DNA sequence: TGTGCCAGCTCACCCGGACAGGGCGGGCAGCCCCAGCATTTT.

This clone was seen only once. The chain employs TRBV6-5 and TRBJ1-4; D gene uncertain. This CDR3 is 15 amino acids long. Trimming took 5 bases from V and 8 from J, leaving 18 bases between them. The germline gives CDR1 MNHEY, CDR2 SVGAGI. The CDR3 spells CASSHLSRTSEKLFF. In DNA, the CDR3 is TGTGCCAGCAGTCACCTCTCGAGGACCAGCGAAAAACTGTTTTTT.

The chain uses TRBV23-1 and TRBJ1-2, with D tentatively TRBD1 (5 bases). TRBV23-1 is marked as an open reading frame, function uncertain. V was trimmed by 6 bases and J by 2 bases, leaving 10 bases between them. The CDR3 contains 13 residues. CDR3 coding DNA: TGCGCCAGCAGCACCCGACAGAACTATGGCTACACCTTC. As protein: CASSTRQNYGYTF.

This chain connects TRBV2 to TRBJ1-5; TRBD1 matches at 10 bases. Germline V lookup: CDR1 SNHLY, CDR2 FYNNEI. The CDR3 runs 15 residues. Losses at the gene ends were 3 bases for V and 6 bases for J; bases not matched to a gene: 5. The CDR3 loop reads CASSDIRTGGQPQHF. CDR3 in DNA: TGTGCCAGCAGTGATATTCGGACAGGGGGTCAGCCCCAGCATTTT.

The chain has TRBV7-9 and TRBJ2-7; 9 bases are shared with TRBD1. Trimming took 5 bases from V and 3 from J; bases not matched to a gene: 5. Germline V gene data show CDR1 as SEHNR and CDR2 as FQNEAQ (reference sequence). This CDR3 is built from 14 residues. CDR3 nucleotide sequence: TGTGCCAGCAGCCACGACAGGGGGAGCTACGAGCAGTACTTC. It is translated as CASSHDRGSYEQYF.

The count of this clone is one. The chain has TRBV4-1 and TRBJ2-5, with D unresolved. Germline V gene lookup returns CDR1 MGHRA and CDR2 YSYEKL. This CDR3 spans 14 amino acids. V lost 1 base, J lost 5 bases, and 11 bases lay in between. The CDR3 protein is CASSQVSRQETQYF. The CDR3 coding sequence is TGCGCCAGCAGCCAAGTATCCCGGCAGGAGACCCAGTACTTC.

This clone appeared a single time. This rearrangement joins TRBV19 to TRBJ1-2; a possible D gene is TRBD1 (6 bases). The germline gives CDR1 LNHDA, CDR2 SQIVND (reference sequence). The CDR3 sequence is 19 residues long. V dropped 2 bases and J dropped 7 bases, with 29 bases sitting between them. The CDR3 reads CASSITPRSPRGRGGGYTF. The CDR3 DNA is TGTGCCAGTAGTATAACCCCTCGGAGCCCTCGGGGCAGGGGCGGTGGCTACACCTTC.

A word on this clone: The junction shows a germline mismatch at one end, possibly a read error. Other nucleotide sequences in the sample specify the same CDR3. The rearrangement joins TRBV7-2 to TRBJ2-3; 10 bases agree with TRBD2. The CDR3 has 16 amino acids. The germline gives CDR1 SGHTA, CDR2 FQGNSA. CDR3 in amino acids: CASSLAGTSGTDTQYF. The DNA of the CDR3 is TGTGCCAGCAGCCTAGCCGGGACTAGCGGCACAGATACGCAGTATTTT.

The chain uses TRBV5-1 and TRBJ2-1; D remains ambiguous. The germline gives CDR1 SGHRS, CDR2 YFSETQ. The CDR3 runs to 13 residues. V was pared by 6 bases and J by 1 base, with 8 bases between. CDR3 amino acids: CASTKGSYNEQFF. The CDR3 region has the DNA TGCGCCAGCACCAAAGGGTCCTACAATGAGCAGTTCTTC.

The V gene is TRBV2, the J gene TRBJ1-5; possible D gene TRBD1, 5 bases. V was pared by 4 bases and J by 0 bases, with 10 bases between. This CDR3 is built from 15 residues. Germline CDR1 reads SNHLY; CDR2 reads FYNNEI. The CDR3 DNA reads as TGTGCCAGCAGTGGGACAAGTAATAGCAATCAGCCCCAGCATTTT. Protein: CASSGTSNSNQPQHF.